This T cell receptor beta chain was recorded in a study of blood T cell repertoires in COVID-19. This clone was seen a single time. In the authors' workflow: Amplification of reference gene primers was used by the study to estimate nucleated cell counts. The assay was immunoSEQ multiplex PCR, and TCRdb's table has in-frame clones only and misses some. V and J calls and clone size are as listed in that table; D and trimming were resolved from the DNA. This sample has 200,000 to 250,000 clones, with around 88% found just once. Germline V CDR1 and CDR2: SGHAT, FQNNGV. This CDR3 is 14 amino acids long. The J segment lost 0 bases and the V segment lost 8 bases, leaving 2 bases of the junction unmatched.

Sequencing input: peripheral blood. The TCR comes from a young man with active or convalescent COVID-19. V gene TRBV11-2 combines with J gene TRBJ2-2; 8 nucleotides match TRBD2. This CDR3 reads CASERGPNTGELFF. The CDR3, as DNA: TGTGCCAGCGAGCGGGGGCCGAACACCGGGGAGCTGTTTTTT.